The rows below give T cell receptor beta chains drawn from one sample of a study of early T cells in non-severe SARS-CoV-2 infection. TCRdb re-called the 5' RACE reads through MiXCR, storing one row per CDR3 protein. The data show tens of thousands of distinct CDR3 sequences, roughly 9.9% seen once. Sample: whole blood. The receptor set was obtained from an adult who was a healthcare worker with PCR-confirmed SARS-CoV-2 infection or an uninfected control (not recorded which). Both conserved end residues are part of each CDR3. Fields, in order: V gene, clone size, D gene, J gene, CDR3 DNA, CDR3 protein. A D gene is named only where the DNA matches it firmly. Part of the rows lack a size; the others show once, few, many or a class for expanded clones.

v_gene: TRBV20-1; abundance: .; d_gene: .; j_gene: TRBJ2-7; CDR3nt: TGCAGTGCTATCCTGACCCAGGGCTCGGGGCGGAAGGTCTACGAGCAGTACTTC; CDR3aa: CSAILTQGSGRKVYEQYF
v_gene: TRBV5-6; abundance: many; d_gene: .; j_gene: TRBJ1-5; CDR3nt: TGTGCCAGCAGCTTGAACGGGGGCGGCGGCAATCAGCCCCAGCATTTT; CDR3aa: CASSLNGGGGNQPQHF
v_gene: TRBV7-2; abundance: many; d_gene: .; j_gene: TRBJ1-5; CDR3nt: TGTGCCAGCAGCTCCCCAAATGGGCCCCAGCATTTT; CDR3aa: CASSSPNGPQHF
v_gene: TRBV20-1; abundance: many; d_gene: TRBD2; j_gene: TRBJ2-7; CDR3nt: TGCAGTGCTAGCGGGGGGAGCTCCTACGAACAGTACTTC; CDR3aa: CSASGGSSYEQYF
v_gene: TRBV3-1; abundance: few; d_gene: .; j_gene: TRBJ1-4; CDR3nt: TGTGCCAGCAGCCACCGCCGCATTCGGAACCCTTATAATGAAAAACTGTTTTTT; CDR3aa: CASSHRRIRNPYNEKLFF
v_gene: TRBV6-1; abundance: .; d_gene: .; j_gene: TRBJ2-3; CDR3nt: TGTGCCAGCAGTCTACTACACACAGATACGCAGTATTTT; CDR3aa: CASSLLHTDTQYF
v_gene: TRBV12-3/TRBV12-4; abundance: many; d_gene: .; j_gene: TRBJ2-1; CDR3nt: TGTGCCAGCAGTCTACGACAGACCAGCTCCTACAATGAGCAGTTCTTC; CDR3aa: CASSLRQTSSYNEQFF
v_gene: TRBV7-6; abundance: many; d_gene: TRBD1; j_gene: TRBJ2-6; CDR3nt: TGTGCCAGCAGCGCCCACAGGGGTAGACTGGCTGGGGCCAACGTCCTGACTTTC; CDR3aa: CASSAHRGRLAGANVLTF
v_gene: TRBV2; abundance: many; d_gene: .; j_gene: TRBJ2-2; CDR3nt: TGTGCCAGCAACACAGGGTACACCGGGGAGCTGTTTTTT; CDR3aa: CASNTGYTGELFF
v_gene: TRBV20-1; abundance: .; d_gene: TRBD2; j_gene: TRBJ2-3; CDR3nt: TGCAGTGCTGGGACTAGCGGGGGCACAGATACGCAGTATTTT; CDR3aa: CSAGTSGGTDTQYF
v_gene: TRBV4-3; abundance: many; d_gene: .; j_gene: TRBJ1-2; CDR3nt: TGCGCCAGCAGCCAAGCCTACAGACAGGTCCTACCTTATGGCTACACCTTC; CDR3aa: CASSQAYRQVLPYGYTF
v_gene: TRBV6-6; abundance: once; d_gene: .; j_gene: TRBJ2-6; CDR3nt: TGTGCCAGCAGGATACCACAAGTCTCTGGGGCCAACGTCCTGACTTTC; CDR3aa: CASRIPQVSGANVLTF
v_gene: TRBV6-4; abundance: many; d_gene: TRBD2; j_gene: TRBJ2-7; CDR3nt: TGTGCCAGCAGTGTGGGGCCAGCGGGGACCTACGAGCAGTACTTC; CDR3aa: CASSVGPAGTYEQYF
v_gene: TRBV7-9; abundance: .; d_gene: TRBD1; j_gene: TRBJ2-1; CDR3nt: TGTGCCAGCAGCTTAGCGATGAAGACCGGGACAGGGCGTAACAATGAGCAGTTCTTC; CDR3aa: CASSLAMKTGTGRNNEQFF
v_gene: TRBV5-1; abundance: few; d_gene: .; j_gene: TRBJ1-6; CDR3nt: TGCGCCAGCAGCTTGGGAGATTCACCCCTCCACTTT; CDR3aa: CASSLGDSPLHF
v_gene: TRBV29-1; abundance: many; d_gene: .; j_gene: TRBJ1-3; CDR3nt: TGCAGCGTTGAAGCAGGGGCTGGAAACACCATATATTTT; CDR3aa: CSVEAGAGNTIYF
v_gene: TRBV27; abundance: many; d_gene: .; j_gene: TRBJ2-7; CDR3nt: TGTGCCAGCAGTTTTTCTAGGGGGACGAACGAGCAGTACTTC; CDR3aa: CASSFSRGTNEQYF
v_gene: TRBV11-2; abundance: many; d_gene: .; j_gene: TRBJ1-5; CDR3nt: TGTGCCAGCAGCTTAGATGTTCAGCCCCAGCATTTT; CDR3aa: CASSLDVQPQHF
v_gene: TRBV9; abundance: many; d_gene: TRBD2; j_gene: TRBJ2-3; CDR3nt: TGTGCCAGCAGCGCGACCGGACTAGCGGATTTCACAGATACGCAGTATTTT; CDR3aa: CASSATGLADFTDTQYF
v_gene: TRBV20-1; abundance: many; d_gene: .; j_gene: TRBJ2-3; CDR3nt: TGCAGTGCTAATCTACGGCAGGATACGCAGTATTTT; CDR3aa: CSANLRQDTQYF
v_gene: TRBV6-6; abundance: many; d_gene: .; j_gene: TRBJ2-2; CDR3nt: TGTGCCAGCAGTCCGGGGGTCACCGGGGAGCTGTTTTTT; CDR3aa: CASSPGVTGELFF
v_gene: TRBV12-3/TRBV12-4; abundance: few; d_gene: TRBD1; j_gene: TRBJ2-3; CDR3nt: TGTGCCAGCAAAGGCAGGGGGCTTACAGATACGCAGTATTTT; CDR3aa: CASKGRGLTDTQYF
v_gene: TRBV20-1; abundance: .; d_gene: .; j_gene: TRBJ1-2; CDR3nt: TGCAGTGCGGACGCCCTCTATGGCTACACCTTC; CDR3aa: CSADALYGYTF
v_gene: TRBV6-6; abundance: many; d_gene: TRBD1; j_gene: TRBJ1-6; CDR3nt: TGTGCCAGCACCCTGGGGACAGGAAATTCACCCCTCCACTTT; CDR3aa: CASTLGTGNSPLHF
v_gene: TRBV5-1; abundance: many; d_gene: .; j_gene: TRBJ2-7; CDR3nt: TGCGCCAGCAGCTTCCCGGACGGATACGAGCAGTACTTC; CDR3aa: CASSFPDGYEQYF
v_gene: TRBV6-6; abundance: many; d_gene: .; j_gene: TRBJ1-5; CDR3nt: TGTGCCAGCACCTTACTCCTTCCGGGAGAGGGACGGCGCAATCAGCCCCAGCATTTT; CDR3aa: CASTLLLPGEGRRNQPQHF
v_gene: TRBV20-1; abundance: .; d_gene: .; j_gene: TRBJ2-5; CDR3nt: TGCAGTGCTAAGACGACTACCCTCCAAGAGACCCAGTACTTC; CDR3aa: CSAKTTTLQETQYF
v_gene: TRBV4-1; abundance: .; d_gene: .; j_gene: TRBJ1-2; CDR3nt: TGCGCCAGCAGCTCCGGGGGCTCTAACTATGGCTACACCTTC; CDR3aa: CASSSGGSNYGYTF
v_gene: TRBV5-4; abundance: .; d_gene: .; j_gene: TRBJ2-2; CDR3nt: TGTGCCAGCAGCGGTGGCGGGACAGTTAACACCGGGGAGCTGTTTTTT; CDR3aa: CASSGGGTVNTGELFF
v_gene: TRBV21-1; abundance: many; d_gene: .; j_gene: TRBJ1-2; CDR3nt: TGTGCCAGCAGCGTTTCCCCTACCTTGGGTTATTGTTACACCTTC; CDR3aa: CASSVSPTLGYCYTF
v_gene: TRBV6-1; abundance: many; d_gene: .; j_gene: TRBJ1-1; CDR3nt: TGTGCCAGCAGTGAATTATGGGGTGGGATTGAAGCTTTCTTT; CDR3aa: CASSELWGGIEAFF
v_gene: TRBV29-1; abundance: .; d_gene: TRBD1; j_gene: TRBJ1-4; CDR3nt: TGCAGCGTTGAGGAAGGCAGGGGGGTGGAAAAACTGTTTTTT; CDR3aa: CSVEEGRGVEKLFF
v_gene: TRBV15; abundance: .; d_gene: TRBD1; j_gene: TRBJ2-1; CDR3nt: TGTGCCACCAGCAGAGATCGACAGGGATCGGATGAGCAGTTCTTC; CDR3aa: CATSRDRQGSDEQFF
v_gene: TRBV7-9; abundance: .; d_gene: .; j_gene: TRBJ2-7; CDR3nt: TGTGCCAGCAGCCTGGACAGCTCCCCCTACGAGCAGTACTTC; CDR3aa: CASSLDSSPYEQYF
v_gene: TRBV12-3/TRBV12-4; abundance: .; d_gene: .; j_gene: TRBJ1-2; CDR3nt: TGTGCCAGCAGATCGAGGCTAAACTATGGCTACACCTTC; CDR3aa: CASRSRLNYGYTF
v_gene: TRBV3-1; abundance: many; d_gene: .; j_gene: TRBJ1-4; CDR3nt: TGTGCCAGCAGCTCTACAGGGACAACTAATGAAAAACTGTTTTTT; CDR3aa: CASSSTGTTNEKLFF
v_gene: TRBV7-2; abundance: few; d_gene: TRBD1; j_gene: TRBJ2-3; CDR3nt: TGTGCCAGCAGCCCGGGACAGATCCTGGGAGATACGCAGTATTTT; CDR3aa: CASSPGQILGDTQYF
v_gene: TRBV3-1; abundance: few; d_gene: .; j_gene: TRBJ2-1; CDR3nt: TGTGCCAGCAGCCTGGATCACGGGATGGGGGAGTTCTTC; CDR3aa: CASSLDHGMGEFF
v_gene: TRBV7-8; abundance: many; d_gene: .; j_gene: TRBJ1-3; CDR3nt: TGTGCCAGCAGCAATAATATACAGAATTCTGGAAACACCATATATTTT; CDR3aa: CASSNNIQNSGNTIYF
v_gene: TRBV15; abundance: once; d_gene: TRBD1; j_gene: TRBJ2-3; CDR3nt: TGTGCCACCAGCAGAGAAATGGGACAGGGGGCAGATACGCAGTATTTT; CDR3aa: CATSREMGQGADTQYF